Below, 10 T cell receptor beta chains from the same sample are listed, as sequenced in a study of T-cell memory formation after mild COVID-19. MiXCR, run by TCRdb on the 5' RACE reads, gives a single entry per CDR3 protein. The table shows around 140,000 distinct CDR3 sequences, with over 6% occurring only once. Sequenced: PBMCs or a T cell subset sorted from them (not recorded which). The origin of the receptors is an adult woman who had mild COVID-19 (a few samples of this study predate the infection). Cell type and time point are not known.

This clonotype was counted a few times. The chain is built from TRBV27 and TRBJ2-2, with D perhaps matching TRBD2 (6 bases). In germline, CDR1 is MNHEY, CDR2 SMNVEV (reference sequence). This CDR3 is 16 amino acids long. Trimming left V 1 base short and J 3 bases short, with 12 bases between. As DNA, the CDR3 is TGTGCCAGCAGTTTATGGGGGGTTGGAGACACCGGGGAGCTGTTTTTT. Protein: CASSLWGVGDTGELFF.

The chain combines TRBV18 with TRBJ2-7, with D uncertain. Trimming shortened V by 6 bases and J by 0 bases, and 12 bases separated the two germline ends. The CDR3 is 14 residues long. Germline CDR1 reads KGHSH; CDR2 reads LQKENI. CDR3 nucleotide sequence: TGTGCCAGCTCTGACCTAAGGAGCTCCTACGAGCAGTACTTC. Encoded protein: CASSDLRSSYEQYF.

Only a few counts were recorded for this clonotype. The chain couples TRBV3-1 to TRBJ1-1, with TRBD1 as a possible D gene (5 bases). V was clipped by 4 bases and J by 11 bases, with 17 bases between them. Germline V gene lookup returns CDR1 LGHDT and CDR2 YNNKEL (reference sequence). The CDR3 loop spans 13 amino acids. In DNA form, the CDR3 reads TGTGCCAGCAGCCCCTCTCGGGACCGGGGGGCTTTCTTT. This codes for CASSPSRDRGAFF.

This clonotype came up many times. This sequence joins TRBV6-5 and TRBJ2-1; 10 positions match TRBD1. Germline V CDR1 and CDR2: MNHEY, SVGAGI. The junction had 13 bases not matched to a gene; V was cut back by 6 bases and J by 8 bases. The CDR3 is made up of 16 amino acids. The CDR3 here is CASRETTGTGAYEQFF. Written as DNA, the CDR3 is TGTGCCAGCAGAGAAACCACCGGGACAGGGGCGTATGAGCAGTTCTTC.

In its sample, this clonotype was seen many times. The rearrangement joins TRBV5-6 to TRBJ2-3; TRBD1 matches at 10 bases. Germline lookup yields CDR1 SGHDT and CDR2 YYEEEE. V was pared by 4 bases and J by 3 bases, with 8 bases of the junction left unmatched. This CDR3 comprises 16 residues. CDR3 sequence reads: CASSDPGTGATDTQYF. The CDR3 bases are TGTGCCAGCAGCGACCCCGGGACAGGGGCGACAGATACGCAGTATTTT. Combining the CDR3 with reference TRBV5-6 and TRBJ2-3 gives the whole variable domain DAGVTQSPTHLIKTRGQQVTLRCSPKSGHDTVSWYQQALGQGPQFIFQYYEEEERQRGNFPDRFSGHQFPNYSSELNVNALLLGDSALYLCASSDPGTGATDTQYFGPGTRLTVL.

This clonotype was seen only a few times. The chain employs TRBV18 and TRBJ2-5; 8 bases align to TRBD1. The CDR3 loop spans 16 amino acids. The V segment lost 0 bases and the J segment 4 bases; nucleotides outside the gene matches: 7. From germline, CDR1 is KGHSH and CDR2 LQKENI. The CDR3: CASSPPAGGAGETQYF. In nucleotides, the CDR3 is TGTGCCAGCTCACCACCCGCAGGGGGCGCGGGAGAGACCCAGTACTTC.

The rearrangement uses TRBV29-1 and TRBJ1-6; tentative D call: TRBD1 (5 bases). Germline V gene lookup returns CDR1 SQVTM and CDR2 ANQGSEA. This CDR3 comprises 14 residues. V was pared by 5 bases and J by 10 bases, with 18 bases between. CDR3 protein: CSVREGVEGSPLHF. DNA of the CDR3: TGCAGCGTTCGGGAAGGGGTTGAAGGGTCACCCCTCCACTTT.

The rearrangement uses TRBV9 and TRBJ1-1; D might be TRBD1 (6 bases). Per the germline V gene, CDR1 is SGDLS and CDR2 is YYNGEE. The CDR3 spans 14 residues. V was trimmed by 6 bases and J by 2 bases, leaving 14 bases between them. Written as DNA, the CDR3 is TGTGCCAGCACCACGGGGGGGGGCAACACTGAAGCTTTCTTT. Translating it yields CASTTGGGNTEAFF.

This clonotype was observed many times. The chain employs TRBV6-5 and TRBJ1-2, with a tentative D call TRBD1 (6 bases). Looked up from germline, CDR1 is MNHEY and CDR2 is SVGAGI. V was cut by 2 bases and J by 8 bases, with 15 bases left in between. CDR3 length equals 14 residues. Written as DNA, the CDR3 is TGTGCCAGCAGTTACGGCCCGGGGGCGGAAGGCTACACCTTC. This gives the protein CASSYGPGAEGYTF.

This clonotype was seen a handful of times. The chain employs TRBV4-2 and TRBJ1-3; possibly TRBD1 for D (6 bases). The CDR3 loop spans 16 amino acids. The germline V gene has CDR1 LGHNA and CDR2 YNFKEQ. Trimming took 1 base from V and 2 from J, leaving 12 bases between them. In DNA form, the CDR3 reads TGTGCCAGCAGCCAAGCCGTAGGGGGGGCTGGAAACACCATATATTTT. This gives the protein CASSQAVGGAGNTIYF.